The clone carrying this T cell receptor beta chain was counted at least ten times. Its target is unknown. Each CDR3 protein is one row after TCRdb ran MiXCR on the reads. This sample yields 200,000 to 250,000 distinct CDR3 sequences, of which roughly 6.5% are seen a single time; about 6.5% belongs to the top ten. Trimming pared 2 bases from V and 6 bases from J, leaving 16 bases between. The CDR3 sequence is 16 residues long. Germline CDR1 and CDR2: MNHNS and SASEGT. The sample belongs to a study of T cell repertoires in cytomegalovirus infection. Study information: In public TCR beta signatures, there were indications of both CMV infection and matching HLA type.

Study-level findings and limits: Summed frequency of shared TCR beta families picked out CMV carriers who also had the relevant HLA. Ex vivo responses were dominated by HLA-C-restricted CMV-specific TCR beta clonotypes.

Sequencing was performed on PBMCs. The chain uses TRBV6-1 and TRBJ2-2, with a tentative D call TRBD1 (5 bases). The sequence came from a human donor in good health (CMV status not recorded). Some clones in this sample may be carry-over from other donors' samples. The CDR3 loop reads CASSELVQGSAGELFF. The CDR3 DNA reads TGTGCCAGCAGTGAATTGGTGCAGGGCAGTGCCGGGGAGCTGTTTTTT.